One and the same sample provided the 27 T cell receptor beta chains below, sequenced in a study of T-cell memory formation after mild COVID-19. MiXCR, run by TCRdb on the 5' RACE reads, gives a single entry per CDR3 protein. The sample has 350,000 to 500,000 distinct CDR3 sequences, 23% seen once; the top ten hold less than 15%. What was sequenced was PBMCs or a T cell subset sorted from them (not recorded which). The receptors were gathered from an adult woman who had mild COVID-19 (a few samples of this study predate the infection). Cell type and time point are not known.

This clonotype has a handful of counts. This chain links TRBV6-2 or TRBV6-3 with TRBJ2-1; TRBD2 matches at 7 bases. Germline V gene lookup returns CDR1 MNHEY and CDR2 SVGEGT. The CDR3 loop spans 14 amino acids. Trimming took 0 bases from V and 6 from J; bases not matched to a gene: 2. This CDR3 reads CASSYSPGGNEQFF. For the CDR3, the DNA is TGTGCCAGCAGTTACTCCCCGGGGGGCAATGAGCAGTTCTTC.

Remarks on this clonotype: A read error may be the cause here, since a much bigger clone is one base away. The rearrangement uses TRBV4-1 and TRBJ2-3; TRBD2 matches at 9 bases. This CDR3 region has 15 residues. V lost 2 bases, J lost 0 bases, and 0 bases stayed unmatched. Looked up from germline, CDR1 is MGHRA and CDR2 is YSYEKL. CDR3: CASSQLAGSTDTQYF. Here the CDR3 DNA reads TGCGCCAGCAGCCAACTAGCGGGGAGCACAGATACGCAGTATTTT.

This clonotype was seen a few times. The CDR3 nucleotides read TGTGCCAGCAGTTTAGTAGGTCTCGGCGAGCAGTACTTC. It encodes CASSLVGLGEQYF. The chain uses TRBV12-3 or TRBV12-4 and TRBJ2-7, with no clear D. V dropped 1 base and J dropped 6 bases, with 10 bases sitting between them. This CDR3 is 13 amino acids long.

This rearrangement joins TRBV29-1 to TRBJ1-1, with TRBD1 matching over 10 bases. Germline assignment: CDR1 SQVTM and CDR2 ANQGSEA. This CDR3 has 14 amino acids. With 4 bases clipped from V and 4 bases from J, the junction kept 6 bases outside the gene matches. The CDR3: CSVGQGQGPTEAFF. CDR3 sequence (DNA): TGCAGCGTTGGCCAGGGACAGGGGCCCACTGAAGCTTTCTTT.

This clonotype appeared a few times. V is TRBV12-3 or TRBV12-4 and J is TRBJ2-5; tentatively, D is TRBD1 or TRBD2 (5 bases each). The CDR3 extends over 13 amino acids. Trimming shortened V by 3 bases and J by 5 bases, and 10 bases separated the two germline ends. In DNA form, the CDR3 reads TGTGCCAGCAGTTTGGGGGTAGCGGAGACCCAGTACTTC. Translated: CASSLGVAETQYF.

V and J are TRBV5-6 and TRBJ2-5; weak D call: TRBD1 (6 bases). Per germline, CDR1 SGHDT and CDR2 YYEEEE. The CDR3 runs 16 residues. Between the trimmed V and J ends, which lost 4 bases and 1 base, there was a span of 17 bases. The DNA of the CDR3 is TGTGCCAGCAGCCTGTATGGACAGAGCCTCCAAGAGACCCAGTACTTC. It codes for CASSLYGQSLQETQYF.

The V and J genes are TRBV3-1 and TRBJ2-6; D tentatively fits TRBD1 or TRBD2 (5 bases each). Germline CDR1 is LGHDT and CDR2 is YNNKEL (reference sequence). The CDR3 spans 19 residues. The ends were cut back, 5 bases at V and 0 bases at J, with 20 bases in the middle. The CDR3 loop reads CASSSGTRQGISGANVLTF. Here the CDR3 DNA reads TGTGCCAGCAGCTCTGGGACCAGGCAAGGTATCTCTGGGGCCAACGTCCTGACTTTC.

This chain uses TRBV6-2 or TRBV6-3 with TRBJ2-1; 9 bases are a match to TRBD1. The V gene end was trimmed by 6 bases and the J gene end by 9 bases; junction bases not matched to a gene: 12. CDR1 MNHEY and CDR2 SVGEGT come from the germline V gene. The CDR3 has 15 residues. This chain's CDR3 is CASSPRTGVIREQFF. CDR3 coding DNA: TGTGCCAGCAGCCCCCGGACAGGGGTAATACGTGAGCAGTTCTTC.

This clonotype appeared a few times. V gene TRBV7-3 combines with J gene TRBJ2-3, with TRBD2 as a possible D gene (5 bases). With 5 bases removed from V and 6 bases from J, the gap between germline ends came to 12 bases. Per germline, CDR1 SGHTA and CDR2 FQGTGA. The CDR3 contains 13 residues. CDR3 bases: TGTGCCAGCAGCCAAACTAGTCCGGATACGCAGTATTTT. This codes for CASSQTSPDTQYF.

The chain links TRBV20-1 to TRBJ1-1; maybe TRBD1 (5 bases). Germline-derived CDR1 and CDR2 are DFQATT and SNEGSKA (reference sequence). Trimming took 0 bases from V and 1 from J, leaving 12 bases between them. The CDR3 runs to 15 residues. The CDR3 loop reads CSARDGGRANTEAFF. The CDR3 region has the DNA TGCAGTGCTAGAGATGGTGGCAGGGCGAACACTGAAGCTTTCTTT.

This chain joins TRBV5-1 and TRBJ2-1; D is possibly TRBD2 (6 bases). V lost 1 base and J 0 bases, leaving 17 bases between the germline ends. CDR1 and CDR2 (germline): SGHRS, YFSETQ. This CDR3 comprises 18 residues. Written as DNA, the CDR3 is TGCGCCAGCAGCTTGAGGTATGGGGGGACCCCCTCCTACAATGAGCAGTTCTTC. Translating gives CASSLRYGGTPSYNEQFF.

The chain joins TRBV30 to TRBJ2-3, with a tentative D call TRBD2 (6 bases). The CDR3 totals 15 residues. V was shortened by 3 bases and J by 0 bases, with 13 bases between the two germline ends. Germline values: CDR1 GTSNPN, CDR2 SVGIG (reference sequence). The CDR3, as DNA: TGTGCCTGGAGGTGGGGCGGGGTCAGCACAGATACGCAGTATTTT. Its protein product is CAWRWGGVSTDTQYF. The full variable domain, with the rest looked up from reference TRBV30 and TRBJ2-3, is SQTIHQWPATLVQPVGSPLSLECTVEGTSNPNLYWYRQAAGRGLQLLFYSVGIGQISSEVPQNLSASRPQDRQFILSSKKLLLSDSGFYLCAWRWGGVSTDTQYFGPGTRLTVL.

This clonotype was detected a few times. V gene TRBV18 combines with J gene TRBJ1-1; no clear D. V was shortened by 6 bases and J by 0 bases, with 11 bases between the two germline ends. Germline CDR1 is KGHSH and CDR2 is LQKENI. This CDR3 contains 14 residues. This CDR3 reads CASSGSPLNTEAFF. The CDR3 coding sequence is TGTGCCAGCTCCGGCTCCCCGCTGAACACTGAAGCTTTCTTT.

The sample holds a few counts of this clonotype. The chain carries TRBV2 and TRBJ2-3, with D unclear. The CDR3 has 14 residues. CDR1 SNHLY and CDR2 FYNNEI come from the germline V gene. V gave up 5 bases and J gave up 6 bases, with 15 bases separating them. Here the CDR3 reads CASSYGPQWDTQYF. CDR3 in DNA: TGTGCCAGCAGTTACGGGCCTCAATGGGATACGCAGTATTTT.

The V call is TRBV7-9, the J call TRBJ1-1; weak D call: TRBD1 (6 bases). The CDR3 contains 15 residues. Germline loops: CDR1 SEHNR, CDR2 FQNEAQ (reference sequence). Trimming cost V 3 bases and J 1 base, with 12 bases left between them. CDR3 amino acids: CASSLGGAGNTEAFF. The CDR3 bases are TGTGCCAGCAGCTTGGGGGGCGCTGGGAACACTGAAGCTTTCTTT.

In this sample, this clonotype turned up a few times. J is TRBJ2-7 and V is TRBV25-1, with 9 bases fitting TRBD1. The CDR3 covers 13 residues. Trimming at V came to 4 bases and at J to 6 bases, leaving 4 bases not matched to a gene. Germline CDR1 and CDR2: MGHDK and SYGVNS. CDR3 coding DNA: TGTGCCAGCAGTGTAGGGGACAGGGTCGAGCAGTACTTC. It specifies CASSVGDRVEQYF.

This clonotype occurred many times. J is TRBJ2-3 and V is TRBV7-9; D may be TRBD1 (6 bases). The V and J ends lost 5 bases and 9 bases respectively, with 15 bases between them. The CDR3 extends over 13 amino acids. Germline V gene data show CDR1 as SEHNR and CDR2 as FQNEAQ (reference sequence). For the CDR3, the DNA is TGTGCCAGCAGCGGAGAGGTCAGGGGCACGCAGTATTTT. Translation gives CASSGEVRGTQYF.

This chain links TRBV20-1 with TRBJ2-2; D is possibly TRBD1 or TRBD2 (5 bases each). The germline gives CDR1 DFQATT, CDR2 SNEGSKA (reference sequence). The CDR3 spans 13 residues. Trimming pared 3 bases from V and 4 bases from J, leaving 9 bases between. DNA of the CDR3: TGCAGTGCTAGCCCGGGGCTCACCGGGGAGCTGTTTTTT. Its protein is CSASPGLTGELFF.

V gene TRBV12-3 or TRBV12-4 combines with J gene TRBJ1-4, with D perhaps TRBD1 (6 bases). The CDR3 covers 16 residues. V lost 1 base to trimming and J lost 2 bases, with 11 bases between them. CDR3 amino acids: CASSLGWGATNEKLFF. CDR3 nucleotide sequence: TGTGCCAGCAGTTTAGGGTGGGGGGCGACTAATGAAAAACTGTTTTTT.

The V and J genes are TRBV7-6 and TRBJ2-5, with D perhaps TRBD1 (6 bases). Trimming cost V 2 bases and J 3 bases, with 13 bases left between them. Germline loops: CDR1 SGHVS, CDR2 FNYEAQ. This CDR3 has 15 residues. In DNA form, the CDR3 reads TGTGCCAGCAGCTTAAGGTTGAACAGGGAAGAGACCCAGTACTTC. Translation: CASSLRLNREETQYF.

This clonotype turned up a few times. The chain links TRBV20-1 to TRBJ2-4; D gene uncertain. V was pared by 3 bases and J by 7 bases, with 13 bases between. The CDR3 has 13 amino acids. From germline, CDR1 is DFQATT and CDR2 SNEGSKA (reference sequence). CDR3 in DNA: TGCAGTGCTAGGTCGGCCGTGAGGAACATTCAGTACTTC. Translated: CSARSAVRNIQYF.

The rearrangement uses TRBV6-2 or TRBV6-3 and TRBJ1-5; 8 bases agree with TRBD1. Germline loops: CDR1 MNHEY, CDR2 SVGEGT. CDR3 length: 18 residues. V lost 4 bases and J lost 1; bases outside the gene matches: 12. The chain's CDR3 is CASSLDRVKRSSNQPQHF. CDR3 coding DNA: TGTGCCAGCAGTTTGGACAGGGTGAAGCGCAGCAGCAATCAGCCCCAGCATTTT.

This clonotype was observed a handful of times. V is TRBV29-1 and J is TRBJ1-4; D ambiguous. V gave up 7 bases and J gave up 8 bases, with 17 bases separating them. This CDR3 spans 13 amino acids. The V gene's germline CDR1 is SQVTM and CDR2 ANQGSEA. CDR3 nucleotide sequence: TGCAGCGCTGGGATACTATCGCGGGAAAAACTGTTTTTT. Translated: CSAGILSREKLFF.

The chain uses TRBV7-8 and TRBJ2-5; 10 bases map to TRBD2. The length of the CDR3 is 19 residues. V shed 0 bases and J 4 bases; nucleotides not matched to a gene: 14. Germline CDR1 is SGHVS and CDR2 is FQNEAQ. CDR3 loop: CASSLALIASGGRRETQYF. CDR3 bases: TGTGCCAGCAGCTTAGCGCTAATCGCTAGCGGGGGCCGGAGAGAGACCCAGTACTTC.

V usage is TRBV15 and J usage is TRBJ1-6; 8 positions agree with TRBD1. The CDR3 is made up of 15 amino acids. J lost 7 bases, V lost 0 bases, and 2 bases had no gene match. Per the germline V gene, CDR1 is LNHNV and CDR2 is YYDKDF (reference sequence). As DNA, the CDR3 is TGTGCCACCAGCAGAGAAGGACAGGGCAATTCACCCCTCCACTTT. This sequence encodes CATSREGQGNSPLHF. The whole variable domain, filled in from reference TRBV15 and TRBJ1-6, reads DAMVIQNPRYQVTQFGKPVTLSCSQTLNHNVMYWYQQKSSQAPKLLFHYYDKDFNNEADTPDNFQSRRPNTSFCFLDIRSPGLGDTAMYLCATSREGQGNSPLHFGNGTRLTVT.

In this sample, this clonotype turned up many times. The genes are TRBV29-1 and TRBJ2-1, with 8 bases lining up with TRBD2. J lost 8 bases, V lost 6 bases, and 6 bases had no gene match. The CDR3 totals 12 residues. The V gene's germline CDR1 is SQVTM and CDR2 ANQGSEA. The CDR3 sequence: CSVGLGVHEQFF. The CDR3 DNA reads TGCAGCGTGGGACTAGGGGTCCATGAGCAGTTCTTC.

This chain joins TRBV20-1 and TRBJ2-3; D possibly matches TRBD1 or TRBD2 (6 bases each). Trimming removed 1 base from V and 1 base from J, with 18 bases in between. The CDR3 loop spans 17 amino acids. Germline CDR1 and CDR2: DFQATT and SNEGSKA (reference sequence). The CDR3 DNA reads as TGCAGTGCTAGAGTCGGGCCTAGCGAGGGGGGCACAGATACGCAGTATTTT. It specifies CSARVGPSEGGTDTQYF.